This T cell receptor (beta chain) was sequenced for a study of Graves' ophthalmopathy and Graves' hyperthyroidism. Findings and limits, study-wide: Sensitivity reached roughly 71% and specificity more than 72% when the model predicted ophthalmopathy progression. Blood also contained most of the expanded thyroid clonotypes above 0.001 frequency.

Concerning this clonotype: Its matching antigen is unknown. A much larger clonotype is one base distant, so this may be a read error.

As the template, RNA transcripts were used to amplify TCR beta CDR3 regions. HTBI primers served in a first-round RT-PCR, which a second-round multiplex PCR followed. Each CDR3 protein gets one entry after TCRdb re-called the multiplex PCR reads with MiXCR. The profile shows almost 750,000 distinct CDR3 sequences, roughly 40% of them singletons. Exclusion applied to patients with other autoimmune diseases, uncontrolled infections, pregnancy or lactation. The origin of this receptor is an adult man with Graves' ophthalmopathy. Sequences were obtained from peripheral blood.

This CDR3 is CASTEGLAGSGEAQYF. DNA of the CDR3: TGTGCCAGCACCGAAGGACTAGCGGGATCGGGGGAGGCCCAGTACTTC. V usage is TRBV2 and J usage is TRBJ2-5, with 12 bases matching TRBD2. This CDR3 contains 16 residues. The V segment lost 7 bases and the J segment 9 bases; nucleotides outside the gene matches: 15. Looked up from germline, CDR1 is SNHLY and CDR2 is FYNNEI. The full variable domain, with the rest looked up from reference TRBV2 and TRBJ2-5, is EPEVTQTPSHQVTQMGQEVILRCVPISNHLYFYWYRQILGQKVEFLVSFYNNEISEKSEIFDDQFSVERPDGSNFTLKIRSTKLEDSAMYFCASTEGLAGSGEAQYFGPGTRLLVL.